Shown below are 19 T cell receptor beta chains from a single sample sequenced in a study of blood T cell repertoires in COVID-19. The protocol was immunoSEQ multiplex PCR, while the TCRdb copy is restricted to in-frame clones and leaves out a portion. The repertoire holds roughly 150,000 clones, with 80% to 90% as singletons. Sequenced input: peripheral blood. The receptors were sampled from a woman between 45 and 60 years old with COVID-19, enrolled during active disease.

This clone occurred once. The V and J genes are TRBV7-2 and TRBJ1-3; TRBD1 is a possible D gene (5 bases). Germline V gives CDR1 SGHTA, CDR2 FQGNSA. V lost 3 bases, J lost 1 base, and 7 bases lay in between. CDR3 length: 14 residues. The CDR3 DNA follows: TGTGCCAGCAGCTTCGACAGTTCTGGAAACACCATATATTTT. This translates into CASSFDSSGNTIYF.

V and J are TRBV6-6 and TRBJ1-6; D remains unclear. V dropped 2 bases and J dropped 6 bases, with 8 bases sitting between them. CDR1 and CDR2 from the germline V gene are MNHNY and SVGAGI (reference sequence). This CDR3 is built from 14 residues. CDR3: CASSYGEGNSPLHF. The DNA for the CDR3 is TGTGCCAGCAGTTACGGCGAGGGTAATTCACCCCTCCACTTT.

V and J are TRBV28 and TRBJ1-5; TRBD1 aligns across 9 bases. Trimming cost V 6 bases and J 5 bases; bases outside gene matches: 2. The CDR3 contains 13 residues. The germline CDR1 and CDR2 sequences are MDHEN and SYDVKM. As DNA, the CDR3 is TGTGCCAGCAGGGACAGGGGATATCAGCCCCAGCATTTT. Its translation: CASRDRGYQPQHF.

The V call is TRBV29-1, the J call TRBJ2-5; TRBD2 agrees at 16 bases. There are 19 residues in the CDR3. V lost 4 bases to trimming and J lost 4 bases; unmatched junction nucleotides: 15. Germline CDR1 and CDR2: SQVTM and ANQGSEA. The CDR3: CSVAPALGTSGGAGETQYF. DNA of the CDR3: TGCAGCGTTGCCCCTGCCCTCGGGACTAGCGGGGGGGCGGGAGAGACCCAGTACTTC.

The CDR3 protein is CSVGQGDQPQHF. The CDR3 nucleotides are TGCAGCGTTGGCCAGGGGGATCAGCCCCAGCATTTT. V usage is TRBV29-1 and J usage is TRBJ1-5; 7 positions agree with TRBD1. V shed 4 bases and J 5 bases; nucleotides not matched to a gene: 2. The CDR3 spans 12 residues. Germline V gene lookup returns CDR1 SQVTM and CDR2 ANQGSEA.

The chain joins TRBV4-3 to TRBJ1-5, with 8 bases lining up with TRBD1. Germline V gene data show CDR1 as LGHNA and CDR2 as YSLEER. The V and J ends lost 3 bases and 7 bases, in that order; junction bases with no gene match: 5. The CDR3 extends over 14 amino acids. The CDR3 reads CASSQDRDRQPQHF. CDR3 sequence (DNA): TGCGCCAGCAGCCAGGACAGGGATCGGCAGCCCCAGCATTTT.

The V and J genes are TRBV6-6 and TRBJ2-7, with 9 positions matching TRBD2. The ends lost 4 bases at V and 0 bases at J; junction bases unmatched: 1. In germline, CDR1 is MNHNY, CDR2 SVGAGI (reference sequence). This CDR3 spans 14 amino acids. DNA of the CDR3: TGTGCCAGCAGTTTAGCGGGGGACTCCTACGAGCAGTACTTC. It yields the protein CASSLAGDSYEQYF.

The chain employs TRBV11-3 and TRBJ1-2, with D uncertain. V lost 5 bases and J lost 4, with 11 bases in between. Germline V gives CDR1 SGHNT, CDR2 YENEEA. This CDR3 contains 13 residues. The CDR3 reads CASSLRELYGYTF. The CDR3 DNA is TGTGCCAGCAGCCTAAGAGAGCTCTATGGCTACACCTTC.

V gene TRBV28 combines with J gene TRBJ2-7; 8 positions match TRBD2. From germline, CDR1 is MDHEN and CDR2 SYDVKM. With V trimmed by 1 base and J by 4 bases, 6 bases remained unmatched. The CDR3 spans 15 residues. CDR3: CASSLSSAGGYEQYF. In nucleotides, the CDR3 is TGTGCCAGCAGTTTATCCTCCGCGGGGGGATACGAGCAGTACTTC.

The count of this clone is one. V gene TRBV18 combines with J gene TRBJ1-5, with TRBD1 as a possible D gene (5 bases). Trimming removed 3 bases at V and 4 bases at J, with 22 bases between. The germline V gene has CDR1 KGHSH and CDR2 LQKENI. The CDR3 sequence is 18 residues long. The CDR3 nucleotides are TGTGCCAGCTCACCCCCCGGATACTCAGGGTTAATAAATCAGCCCCAGCATTTT. Residues: CASSPPGYSGLINQPQHF.

The CDR3 spells CASSLFRTSGGAETQYF. The CDR3 nucleotides read TGTGCCAGCAGCTTATTTAGAACTAGCGGGGGGGCAGAGACCCAGTACTTC. The chain recombines TRBV11-2 with TRBJ2-5; 13 positions match TRBD2. This CDR3 comprises 17 residues. Germline CDR1 and CDR2: SGHAT and FQNNGV. V lost 2 bases to trimming and J lost 4 bases; unmatched junction nucleotides: 7.

This chain uses TRBV5-1 with TRBJ2-3, with 10 bases aligning to TRBD2. The ends lost 2 bases at V and 3 bases at J; junction bases unmatched: 3. The CDR3 covers 15 residues. CDR1 and CDR2 from the germline V gene are SGHRS and YFSETQ. The CDR3 bases are TGCGCCAGCAGCTTCCTAGCGGGGGAAACAGATACGCAGTATTTT. It is translated as CASSFLAGETDTQYF.

The J gene is TRBJ2-3, the V gene TRBV5-4, with 14 nucleotides matching TRBD2. Germline V CDR1 and CDR2: SGHNT, YYREEE (reference sequence). J gave up 6 bases and V 6 bases, and 9 bases lay outside the gene matches. The CDR3 totals 16 residues. The CDR3 DNA follows: TGTGCCAGCACACAAGGACTAGCGGGGGGCCGGGATACGCAGTATTTT. This sequence encodes CASTQGLAGGRDTQYF.

The rearrangement joins TRBV6-5 to TRBJ1-6; 7 bases line up with TRBD1. V shed 1 base, J shed 7 bases, and the junction held 7 bases outside the gene matches. Germline V gives CDR1 MNHEY, CDR2 SVGAGI. The CDR3 contains 16 residues. The CDR3 sequence: CASSYLGTVKNSPLHF. Written as DNA, the CDR3 is TGTGCCAGCAGTTACTTGGGGACAGTCAAGAATTCACCCCTCCACTTT.

V usage is TRBV4-1 and J usage is TRBJ2-6; tentatively, D is TRBD1 (5 bases). This CDR3 comprises 16 residues. V shed 4 bases and J shed 2 bases, with 12 bases lying between them. Germline lookup yields CDR1 MGHRA and CDR2 YSYEKL. The CDR3 spells CASSPGQGPGANVLTF. The CDR3 nucleotides read TGCGCCAGCAGCCCCGGACAAGGGCCTGGGGCCAACGTCCTGACTTTC.

This chain connects TRBV2 to TRBJ1-3, with a weak D call TRBD1 (5 bases). CDR3 length: 13 residues. Trimming cost V 4 bases and J 4 bases, with 8 bases left between them. Germline CDR1 reads SNHLY; CDR2 reads FYNNEI. The CDR3 loop reads CASSARQGNTIYF. Written as DNA, the CDR3 is TGTGCCAGCAGTGCCAGACAGGGAAACACCATATATTTT. The full variable domain, completed using reference TRBV2 and TRBJ1-3, is EPEVTQTPSHQVTQMGQEVILRCVPISNHLYFYWYRQILGQKVEFLVSFYNNEISEKSEIFDDQFSVERPDGSNFTLKIRSTKLEDSAMYFCASSARQGNTIYFGEGSWLTVV.

This sequence joins TRBV18 and TRBJ2-2; D is unclear. The germline V and J ends were trimmed by 0 bases and 1 base, with 6 bases remaining between them. CDR3 length equals 15 residues. Germline CDR1 KGHSH, CDR2 LQKENI. CDR3 in DNA: TGTGCCAGCTCACCACCGGCAGGGAACACCGGGGAGCTGTTTTTT. It is translated as CASSPPAGNTGELFF. Using reference TRBV18 and TRBJ2-2 for the parts outside the CDR3, the full variable domain is NAGVMQNPRHLVRRRGQEARLRCSPMKGHSHVYWYRQLPEEGLKFMVYLQKENIIDESGMPKERFSAEFPKEGPSILRIQQVVRGDSAAYFCASSPPAGNTGELFFGEGSRLTVL.

The J gene is TRBJ2-7, the V gene TRBV6-5; TRBD1 matches at 7 bases. V lost 6 bases to trimming and J lost 6 bases; unmatched junction nucleotides: 11. The CDR3 is 14 amino acids. CDR1 is MNHEY, CDR2 SVGAGI, per germline. The CDR3 DNA sequence: TGTGCCAGCAGCCTAACAGGGGTGAAGGGCGAGCAGTACTTC. Protein sequence: CASSLTGVKGEQYF.

This sequence joins TRBV3-1 (or the pseudogene TRBV3-2) and TRBJ1-2; tentative D call: TRBD1 (5 bases). Per the germline V gene, CDR1 is LGHDT and CDR2 is YNNKEL (reference sequence). V was clipped by 3 bases and J by 4 bases, with 12 bases between them. This CDR3 is 14 amino acids long. CDR3 region: CASSHRQRGYGYTF. Here the CDR3 DNA reads TGTGCCAGCAGCCACCGACAGCGGGGCTATGGCTACACCTTC.